This T cell receptor (beta chain) was identified in a study of identical twins. Study-level points and caveats: Modelling approaches yielded underestimates of out-of-frame TCR alpha sharing between monozygotic twins. Invariant MAIT and iNKT cells are populations that could partly confound zero-insertion analyses.

The CDR3 loop spans 12 amino acids. V was cut by 2 bases and J by 5 bases, with 6 bases left in between. CDR1 and CDR2 (germline): SQVTM, ANQGSEA. Only healthy Caucasians were included as donors. TCRdb reanalysed the 5' RACE reads using MiXCR and keeps one entry per CDR3 protein. The sample lists 400,000 to 550,000 distinct CDR3 sequences, approximately 14% seen once, with around 0.98% in the top ten. As to this clonotype: The antigen remains unidentified.

The sample also formed part of further work on yellow fever vaccine responses in identical twins. That report notes: Twins showed a vaccine T cell response that reportedly seemed partly convergent, partly personalized.

Sequencing was carried out using CD4+ T cells sorted from blood. The clonotype originates from a woman in her late teens or twenties in good health. The chain employs TRBV29-1 and TRBJ2-2; D call uncertain. The CDR3 DNA sequence: TGCAGCGTTGAATGGGGAACCGGGGAGCTGTTTTTT. Its translation is CSVEWGTGELFF.